These 14 T cell receptor beta chains were all obtained from the same sample, sequenced in a study of cytomegalovirus exposure and HLA in healthy donors. Researchers ran the PCR with 60 Vbeta and 13 Jbeta primers. Produced via immunoSEQ multiplex PCR; TCRdb's table is partial and in-frame only. Of roughly 100,000 clones in the sample, about 80% were seen once. What was sequenced was PBMCs. The receptors stem from a man aged 25-40 years in good health and CMV-seronegative.

This clone was detected only a few times. The chain carries TRBV4-3 and TRBJ1-1; possibly TRBD1 for D (6 bases). There are 15 residues in the CDR3. Germline CDR1 LGHNA, CDR2 YSLEER. V was pared by 1 base and J by 2 bases, with 11 bases between. The CDR3 is CASSQGGGINTEAFF. The CDR3, as DNA: TGCGCCAGCAGCCAAGGAGGGGGTATTAACACTGAAGCTTTCTTT.

The chain is built from TRBV28 and TRBJ2-1; the D gene is possibly TRBD2 (6 bases). V was shortened by 8 bases and J by 9 bases, with 11 bases between the two germline ends. Germline lookup yields CDR1 MDHEN and CDR2 SYDVKM. The CDR3 runs to 11 residues. Here the CDR3 reads CASHREPEQFF. CDR3 bases: TGTGCCAGCCACCGGGAGCCTGAGCAGTTCTTC.

The rearrangement links TRBV5-1 to TRBJ2-4; TRBD2 aligns across 7 bases. Germline lookup yields CDR1 SGHRS and CDR2 YFSETQ. This CDR3 comprises 16 residues. V gave up 0 bases and J gave up 0 bases; unmatched junction bases: 3. This CDR3 is CASSLGAGVAKNIQYF. The CDR3 nucleotides are TGCGCCAGCAGCTTGGGGGCGGGGGTAGCCAAAAACATTCAGTACTTC.

The gene calls are TRBV27 and TRBJ2-7, with 7 nucleotides matching TRBD1. The CDR3 consists of 14 residues. The germline V gene has CDR1 MNHEY and CDR2 SMNVEV (reference sequence). V was pared by 6 bases and J by 2 bases, with 7 bases of the junction left unmatched. The CDR3 nucleotides read TGTGCCAGCAGCCCCGGGACAGCCACCTACGAGCAGTACTTC. Its protein product is CASSPGTATYEQYF.

In regard to this clone: Other DNA sequences in the same sample also yield this CDR3. DNA for the CDR3: TGTGCCAGCAGTACTAGCGGGAGGGCCGGTGAGCAGTACTTC. This gives the protein CASSTSGRAGEQYF. The gene calls are TRBV27 and TRBJ2-7; 13 positions agree with TRBD2. The CDR3 extends over 14 amino acids. In germline, CDR1 is MNHEY, CDR2 SMNVEV (reference sequence). With V trimmed by 5 bases and J by 7 bases, 5 bases remained unmatched.

This clone came up a few times. V usage is TRBV2 and J usage is TRBJ1-1; D gene uncertain. V lost 3 bases and J lost 2, with 13 bases in between. Germline lookup yields CDR1 SNHLY and CDR2 FYNNEI. This CDR3 is 15 amino acids long. The CDR3 DNA sequence: TGTGCCAGCAGTGATACCCCAACAGTAAACACTGAAGCTTTCTTT. It codes for CASSDTPTVNTEAFF.

The J gene is TRBJ2-3, the V gene TRBV10-3, with D tentatively TRBD1 (6 bases). CDR1 is ENHRY, CDR2 SYGVKD, per germline. Deletions cut 6 bases from V and 3 bases from J, with 16 bases between. This CDR3 comprises 15 residues. The DNA for the CDR3 is TGTGCCATCAGACCCAACAGGGTAGGAACAGATACGCAGTATTTT. Translation: CAIRPNRVGTDTQYF.

The chain carries TRBV28 and TRBJ2-5; no clear D gene. The germline V and J ends were trimmed by 6 bases and 6 bases, with 11 bases remaining between them. Per germline, CDR1 MDHEN and CDR2 SYDVKM. There are 12 residues in the CDR3. The CDR3: CASSLDQKTQYF. DNA for the CDR3: TGTGCCAGCAGCCTTGATCAGAAGACCCAGTACTTC.

The chain recombines TRBV9 with TRBJ2-7; 9 nucleotides align to TRBD1. The CDR3 loop spans 16 amino acids. Trimming at V came to 4 bases and at J to 6 bases, leaving 14 bases not matched to a gene. Germline CDR1 and CDR2: SGDLS and YYNGEE. CDR3 sequence (DNA): TGTGCCAGCAGCCTAGAACCCGACAGGGGGAAGTCCGAGCAGTACTTC. Its protein product is CASSLEPDRGKSEQYF.

The genes are TRBV5-5 and TRBJ2-1; D may be TRBD1 (5 bases). The CDR3 spans 16 residues. Trimming removed 3 bases from V and 0 bases from J, with 13 bases in between. Germline V gives CDR1 SGHKS, CDR2 YYEKEE (reference sequence). The CDR3: CASSSPTGTSYNEQFF. The DNA of the CDR3 is TGTGCCAGCAGCTCCCCTACAGGAACCTCCTACAATGAGCAGTTCTTC.

The chain couples TRBV13 to TRBJ1-2; D gene uncertain. The CDR3 consists of 15 residues. Between the trimmed V and J ends, which lost 3 bases and 5 bases, there was a span of 16 bases. Per germline, CDR1 PRHDT and CDR2 FYEKMQ (reference sequence). The CDR3: CASSFRPEEGYGYTF. The CDR3 nucleotides read TGTGCCAGCAGCTTCCGACCCGAGGAGGGATATGGCTACACCTTC.

This clone was seen a single time. The chain is built from TRBV5-5 and TRBJ1-1; 7 nucleotides agree with TRBD1. The CDR3 extends over 13 amino acids. CDR1 is SGHKS and CDR2 is YYEKEE in the germline V gene (reference sequence). Trimming removed 0 bases from V and 6 bases from J; junction bases left unmatched: 2. CDR3 nucleotides: TGTGCCAGCAGCTTGGTCGGGACAGCTGAAGCTTTCTTT. It encodes CASSLVGTAEAFF.

The J gene is TRBJ2-2, the V gene TRBV5-4, with D maybe TRBD2 (6 bases). Germline V gives CDR1 SGHNT, CDR2 YYREEE (reference sequence). Trimming took 7 bases from V and 5 from J, leaving 15 bases between them. The CDR3 contains 14 residues. The CDR3 DNA reads TGTGCCAGCCTACCATGGGGGACTACCGGGGAGCTGTTTTTT. It yields the protein CASLPWGTTGELFF.

The chain uses TRBV5-1 and TRBJ2-5; TRBD2 matches at 7 bases. CDR1 is SGHRS and CDR2 is YFSETQ in the germline V gene. The CDR3 has 15 amino acids. V gave up 1 base and J gave up 0 bases; unmatched junction bases: 3. This CDR3 is CASSLFGTNQETQYF. The CDR3 DNA reads as TGCGCCAGCAGCTTGTTTGGGACTAACCAAGAGACCCAGTACTTC.